The TCR beta chain under discussion was sequenced for a study of a mutant IDH1 vaccine in newly diagnosed glioma. The wider study: The treated group averaged about 44 years old and was about 60% male, about 40% female. Patients had received radiotherapy, temozolomide, or both previously, most receiving both.

The repertoire was sequenced with immunoSEQ multiplex PCR; TCRdb's copy has only in-frame clones and lacks some. The data contain about 98,000 clones, approximately 90% of them seen just once; the ten biggest clones take up 0.56%. Germline CDR1 and CDR2: SGHDT and YYEEEE. CDR3 length: 14 amino acids. Unmatched junction bases numbered 5, after V lost 5 bases and J lost 3 bases. Indicated time point: baseline, week 1 (first vaccination visit). As to treatment: pre-vaccination baseline after standard-of-care therapy. New IDH1-mutant, ATRX-lost WHO grade 3 or 4 astrocytomas occurred in donors. V gene TRBV5-6 combines with J gene TRBJ1-1; 9 positions agree with TRBD1. Sequenced material: PBMCs, taken from a glioma patient treated with radiotherapy, temozolomide or both. The clonotype originates from a woman in her forties or fifties with glioma. CDR3 bases: TGTGCCAGCAGTCGTGACAGGGGGTACACTGAAGCTTTCTTT. It is translated as CASSRDRGYTEAFF.